This is a list of T cell receptor beta chains from one sample in a study of CD8 T cells in ankylosing spondylitis. Each CDR3 protein is one row after TCRdb ran MiXCR on the 5' RACE reads. This sample yields 150,000 to 200,000 distinct CDR3 sequences, of which about 20% are seen a single time; roughly 4.5% belongs to the top ten. The specimen sequenced was blood, either unsorted or a sorted T cell fraction (not recorded which). Receptor source: a male donor under 30 with ankylosing spondylitis or in good health (not recorded which). CDR3s include the opening cysteine and the closing phenylalanine or tryptophan. Fields, in order: V gene, J gene, clone size, D gene, CDR3 protein, CDR3 DNA. The D gene is left open where the match is weak. Size is omitted from some rows. Given values are once, few, many or a class for expanded clones.

v_gene: TRBV20-1
j_gene: TRBJ2-3
abundance: many
d_gene: .
CDR3aa: CSAFGDADTQYF
CDR3nt: TGCAGTGCTTTTGGGGATGCAGATACGCAGTATTTT

v_gene: TRBV29-1
j_gene: TRBJ1-6
abundance: few
d_gene: TRBD1
CDR3aa: CSVQGTGRNSPLHF
CDR3nt: TGCAGCGTCCAAGGGACAGGGCGGAATTCACCCCTCCACTTT

v_gene: TRBV5-6
j_gene: TRBJ2-1
abundance: many
d_gene: TRBD2
CDR3aa: CASSEETSGRAPYNEQFF
CDR3nt: TGTGCCAGCAGCGAGGAGACTAGCGGGAGGGCCCCCTACAATGAGCAGTTCTTC

v_gene: TRBV19
j_gene: TRBJ2-2
abundance: many
d_gene: .
CDR3aa: CASRRPGTENTGELFF
CDR3nt: TGTGCCAGTCGAAGACCCGGGACGGAGAACACCGGGGAGCTGTTTTTT

v_gene: TRBV11-3
j_gene: TRBJ2-3
abundance: .
d_gene: .
CDR3aa: CASSLAAGRTDTQYF
CDR3nt: TGTGCCAGCAGCTTAGCAGCAGGGAGGACAGATACGCAGTATTTT

v_gene: TRBV11-2
j_gene: TRBJ2-2
abundance: many
d_gene: TRBD2
CDR3aa: CASSLEGFGLAGENTGELFF
CDR3nt: TGTGCCAGCAGCTTAGAAGGTTTCGGGTTAGCGGGAGAGAACACCGGGGAGCTGTTTTTT

v_gene: TRBV7-8
j_gene: TRBJ2-6
abundance: many
d_gene: .
CDR3aa: CASSLALGEPPLLSGANVLTF
CDR3nt: TGTGCCAGCAGCTTAGCGTTAGGGGAACCCCCTCTCCTGTCTGGGGCCAACGTCCTGACTTTC

v_gene: TRBV4-2
j_gene: TRBJ2-3
abundance: .
d_gene: TRBD1
CDR3aa: CASSRQRQGGTDTQYF
CDR3nt: TGTGCCAGCAGCCGCCAGAGACAGGGGGGCACAGATACGCAGTATTTT

v_gene: TRBV14
j_gene: TRBJ2-1
abundance: many
d_gene: .
CDR3aa: CASRHRGEQFF
CDR3nt: TGTGCCAGCAGGCATCGGGGTGAGCAGTTCTTC

v_gene: TRBV5-5
j_gene: TRBJ2-7
abundance: .
d_gene: .
CDR3aa: CASSLMPQPPYEQYF
CDR3nt: TGTGCCAGCAGCTTGATGCCTCAACCTCCCTACGAGCAGTACTTC

v_gene: TRBV12-3/TRBV12-4
j_gene: TRBJ1-2
abundance: .
d_gene: TRBD1
CDR3aa: CASSSRGRWGYTF
CDR3nt: TGTGCCAGCAGTTCCAGGGGGCGCTGGGGCTACACCTTC

v_gene: TRBV2
j_gene: TRBJ2-1
abundance: many
d_gene: .
CDR3aa: CASRSSYNEQFF
CDR3nt: TGTGCCAGCAGGAGCTCCTACAATGAGCAGTTCTTC